This T cell receptor beta chain was captured in a study of cytomegalovirus exposure and HLA in healthy donors. In the study overall: The approximately 100 million unique TCR beta sequences, from roughly 180 million T cells, were found by an earlier analysis. Overall study results and limits: Among the most significant clusters, several appeared linked to common viral pathogens in a later analysis. Associated with HLA alleles at 0.05 false discovery rate in a later analysis were 16,951 TCR beta sequences.

Notes on this clone: Antigen unknown.

Both 60 Vbeta primers and 13 Jbeta primers went into the PCR. Repertoires were generated with immunoSEQ multiplex PCR, while TCRdb's copy carries only in-frame clones and drops some. The table shows under 300,000 clones, with 81% occurring only once. Germline CDR1 is MNHNS and CDR2 is SASEGT. The length of the CDR3 is 15 residues. Trimming took off 4 bases at V and 5 bases at J, with 14 bases between the two ends. J is TRBJ2-2 and V is TRBV6-1; D is perhaps TRBD2 (7 bases). Source material: PBMCs. This sequence originates from an older woman in good health and CMV-seropositive. CDR3 residues: CASSVLGGGTGELFF. The CDR3 DNA reads as TGTGCCAGCAGTGTCCTAGGGGGGGGAACCGGGGAGCTGTTTTTT.